Below, one TCR beta chain is given with its context. This clone was recorded a few times. The target of this receptor is not known. Per-base qualities were not stored, and no clone one base away is much larger. This record comes from a study of T cells in localized non-small cell lung cancer (dated by TCRdb to the early 2020s). Describing the broader study: T cell repertoires of 236 early-stage NSCLC patients were analyzed, with tumors being compared against uninvolved tumor-adjacent lungs. The cohort comprised around 250 treatment-naïve NSCLC patients with resected, localized lung tumors. Of the NSCLC patients, over 120 were male and 107 were female, and the mean age was about 69 years.

TCR beta CDR3 regions were sequenced from DNA using the immunoSEQ Assay. Concerning the study's data processing: T cell density was computed as TCR beta template counts normalized to usable DNA estimated by amplifying housekeeping genes. Richness was estimated using the preseqR package, with extrapolation to 400,000 templates for PBMC samples and to 120,000 templates for tissue samples. Clonality was defined as one minus Pielou's evenness. Differential abundance testing on productive amino-acid clonotypes, with a minimum total count of 5 and an alpha of 0.1, was used to identify tissue-enriched TCRs. The Jaccard Index and the Morisita Overlap Index were used to quantify repertoire overlap between compartments. GLIPH grouped TCR beta CDR3s together with public tetramer-defined viral CDR3s, and a viral motif had to include at least three viral sequences and also show V-gene enrichment. What TCRdb holds here is the immuneACCESS table cut down to in-frame rearrangements. Part of the clones is not present; checked against another copy, under half of the missing clones reflect an unresolved V gene, and the others are unexplained. V and J calls plus clone size are reproduced from that table; the DNA served to infer D and trimming. The sample contains about 82,000 clones, around 82% of them found a single time. About a fifth of the sample comes from the top ten.

The paper's findings and limits, for the study overall: Multi-region tumor sequencing was not performed, so intratumor heterogeneity could not be excluded. A median of roughly 58 of the top 100 tumor clones were detected in paired uninvolved adjacent lung, and approximately 28 of these tumor clones were also found among the top 100 clones of the paired uninvolved adjacent lung. Since the design was exploratory, TCR variables were selected using unadjusted p-values with no false-discovery rate correction. The highest T cell clonality was observed in uninvolved tumor-adjacent lung, where clonality exceeded that of tumor, suggesting that antigenic responses were more focused in uninvolved tumor-adjacent lung. Longer overall survival was associated with higher blood T cell density, whereas shorter survival was associated with higher adjacent-lung clonality.

At diagnosis, tumor, uninvolved tumor-adjacent lung and peripheral blood were collected and then preserved as a mix of FFPE and fresh-frozen material. For TCR repertoire profiling, blood samples were analyzed in the form of peripheral blood mononuclear cells. This sample comprised PBMCs, obtained before any cancer treatment. This receptor was obtained from a man aged 40 to 70 with stage II squamous cell lung carcinoma.

The CDR3 corresponds to CAWSWVNNEQFF. The sequenced DNA is TGTGCCTGGAGTTGGGTTAACAATGAGCAGTTCTTC. Recombination joined TRBV30 with TRBJ2-1; the D gene assignment is ambiguous. Trimming costs V 2 bases and J 5 bases, and their ends lie 7 bases apart. Taken from cysteine to phenylalanine, the CDR3 has 12 residues. Only the CDR3 DNA stays, 36 bases, in frame from base 1. Based on the germline V gene (reference sequence), the CDR1 and CDR2 sequences are GTSNPN and SVGIG.